The sequence of this T cell receptor (beta chain) was determined in a study of blood T cell repertoires in COVID-19. The CDR3 is 13 amino acids. Germline CDR1 and CDR2: GTSNPN and SVGIG (reference sequence). Method: immunoSEQ multiplex PCR; TCRdb's copy keeps in-frame clones and lacks some. The data hold 400,000 or so clones, with around 84% observed a single time. The chain is built from TRBV30 and TRBJ2-3, with 7 positions matching TRBD2. This clonotype was sampled from a human donor in a cohort sampled during active COVID-19. The specimen was peripheral blood. The CDR3 here is CVGQRGYTDTQYF. DNA of the CDR3: TGTGTTGGCCAGCGGGGTTACACAGATACGCAGTATTTT.